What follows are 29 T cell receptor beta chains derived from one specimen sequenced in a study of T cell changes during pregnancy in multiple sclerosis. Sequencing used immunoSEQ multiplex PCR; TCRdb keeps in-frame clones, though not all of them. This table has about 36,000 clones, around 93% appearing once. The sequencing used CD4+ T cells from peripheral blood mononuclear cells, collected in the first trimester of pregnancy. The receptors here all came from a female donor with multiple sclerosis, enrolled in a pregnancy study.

Here the CDR3 DNA reads TGTGCCAGTAGTATTCGGGACAGGCCTAACTATGGCTACACCTTC. Translated, it gives CASSIRDRPNYGYTF. The chain couples TRBV19 to TRBJ1-2; 8 bases match TRBD1. Germline CDR1 is LNHDA and CDR2 is SQIVND (reference sequence). There are 15 residues in the CDR3. Trimming at V came to 3 bases and at J to 0 bases, leaving 3 bases not matched to a gene.

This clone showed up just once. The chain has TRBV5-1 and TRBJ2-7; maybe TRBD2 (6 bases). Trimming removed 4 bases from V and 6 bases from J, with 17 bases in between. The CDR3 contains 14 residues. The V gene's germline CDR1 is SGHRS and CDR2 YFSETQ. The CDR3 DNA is TGCGCCAGCAGCCCGCGGGACGAGGGGACCGAGCAGTACTTC. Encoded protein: CASSPRDEGTEQYF. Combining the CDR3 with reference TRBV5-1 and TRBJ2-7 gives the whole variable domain KAGVTQTPRYLIKTRGQQVTLSCSPISGHRSVSWYQQTPGQGLQFLFEYFSETQRNKGNFPGRFSGRQFSNSRSEMNVSTLELGDSALYLCASSPRDEGTEQYFGPGTRLTVT.

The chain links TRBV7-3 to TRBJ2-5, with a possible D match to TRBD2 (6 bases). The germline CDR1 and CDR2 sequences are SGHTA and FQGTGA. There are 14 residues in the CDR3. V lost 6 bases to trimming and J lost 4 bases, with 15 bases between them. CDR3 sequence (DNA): TGTGCCAGCAGTTCCGGGGCCGGGGGAGAGACCCAGTACTTC. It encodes CASSSGAGGETQYF.

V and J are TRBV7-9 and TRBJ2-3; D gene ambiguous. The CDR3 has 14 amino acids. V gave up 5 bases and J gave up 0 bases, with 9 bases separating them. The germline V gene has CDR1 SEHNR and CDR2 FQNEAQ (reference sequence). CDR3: CASSQTLSTDTQYF. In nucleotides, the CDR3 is TGTGCCAGCAGCCAGACTCTCAGCACAGATACGCAGTATTTT.

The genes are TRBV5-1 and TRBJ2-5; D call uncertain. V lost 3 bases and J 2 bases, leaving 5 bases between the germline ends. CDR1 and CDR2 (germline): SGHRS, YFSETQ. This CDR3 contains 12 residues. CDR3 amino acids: CASSYTQETQYF. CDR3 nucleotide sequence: TGCGCCAGCAGCTATACACAAGAGACCCAGTACTTC.

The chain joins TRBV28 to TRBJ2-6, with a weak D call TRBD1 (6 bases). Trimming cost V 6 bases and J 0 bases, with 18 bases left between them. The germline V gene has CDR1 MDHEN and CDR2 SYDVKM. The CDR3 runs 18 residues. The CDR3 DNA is TGTGCCAGCAGCCCACCGGGACCAGGGGCCTCTGGGGCCAACGTCCTGACTTTC. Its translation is CASSPPGPGASGANVLTF.

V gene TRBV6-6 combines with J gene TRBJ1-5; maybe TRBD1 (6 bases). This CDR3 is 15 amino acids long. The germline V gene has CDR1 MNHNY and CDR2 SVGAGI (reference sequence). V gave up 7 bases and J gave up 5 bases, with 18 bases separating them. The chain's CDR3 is CASTLGGVRDQPQHF. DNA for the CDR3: TGTGCCAGCACCCTAGGGGGGGTGAGAGATCAGCCCCAGCATTTT.

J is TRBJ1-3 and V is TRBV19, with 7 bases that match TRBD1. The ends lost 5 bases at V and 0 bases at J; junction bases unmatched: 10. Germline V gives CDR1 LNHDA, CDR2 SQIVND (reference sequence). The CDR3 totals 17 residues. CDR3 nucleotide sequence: TGTGCCAGTAGTCCGCGACAGGGTGCTGGCTCTGGAAACACCATATATTTT. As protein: CASSPRQGAGSGNTIYF. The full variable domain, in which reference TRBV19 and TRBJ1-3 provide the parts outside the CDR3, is DGGITQSPKYLFRKEGQNVTLSCEQNLNHDAMYWYRQDPGQGLRLIYYSQIVNDFQKGDIAEGYSVSREKKESFPLTVTSAQKNPTAFYLCASSPRQGAGSGNTIYFGEGSWLTVV.

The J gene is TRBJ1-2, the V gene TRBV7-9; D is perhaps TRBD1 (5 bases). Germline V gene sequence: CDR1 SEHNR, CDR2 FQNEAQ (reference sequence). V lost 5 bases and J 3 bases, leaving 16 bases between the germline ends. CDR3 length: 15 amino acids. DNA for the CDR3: TGTGCCAGCAGCCCCTCCCCGAAAGGGGACTATGGCTACACCTTC. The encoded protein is CASSPSPKGDYGYTF.

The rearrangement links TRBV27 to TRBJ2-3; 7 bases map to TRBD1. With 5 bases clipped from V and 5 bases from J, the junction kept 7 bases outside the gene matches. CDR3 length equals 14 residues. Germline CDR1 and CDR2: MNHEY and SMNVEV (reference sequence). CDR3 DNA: TGTGCCAGCAGTAGAACAGGGGCGGGAGATACGCAGTATTTT. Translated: CASSRTGAGDTQYF.

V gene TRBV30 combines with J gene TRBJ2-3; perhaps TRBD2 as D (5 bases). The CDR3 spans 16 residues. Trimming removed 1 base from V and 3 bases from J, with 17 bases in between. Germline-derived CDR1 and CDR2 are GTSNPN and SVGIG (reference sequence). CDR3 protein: CAWSAPLAGITDTQYF. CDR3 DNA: TGTGCCTGGAGTGCCCCCTTGGCGGGTATAACAGATACGCAGTATTTT.

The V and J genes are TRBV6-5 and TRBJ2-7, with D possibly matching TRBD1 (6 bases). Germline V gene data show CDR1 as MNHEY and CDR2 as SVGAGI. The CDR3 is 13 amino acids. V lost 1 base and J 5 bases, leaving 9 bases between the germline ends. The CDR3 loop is CASSYLDRHEQYF. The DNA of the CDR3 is TGTGCCAGCAGTTACTTAGACAGGCACGAGCAGTACTTC.

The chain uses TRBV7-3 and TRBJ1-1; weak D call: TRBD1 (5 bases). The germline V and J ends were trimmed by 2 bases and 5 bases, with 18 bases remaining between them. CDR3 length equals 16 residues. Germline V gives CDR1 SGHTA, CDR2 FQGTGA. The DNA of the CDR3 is TGTGCCAGCAGCTTACAGGGTAACAATGTACGGACTGAAGCTTTCTTT. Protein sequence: CASSLQGNNVRTEAFF.

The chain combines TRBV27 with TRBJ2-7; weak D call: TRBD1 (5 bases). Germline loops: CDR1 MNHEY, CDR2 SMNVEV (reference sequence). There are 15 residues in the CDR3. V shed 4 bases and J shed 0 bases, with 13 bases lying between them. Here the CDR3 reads CASSYRSGASYEQYF. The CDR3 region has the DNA TGTGCCAGCAGTTACCGGTCTGGGGCCTCCTACGAGCAGTACTTC.

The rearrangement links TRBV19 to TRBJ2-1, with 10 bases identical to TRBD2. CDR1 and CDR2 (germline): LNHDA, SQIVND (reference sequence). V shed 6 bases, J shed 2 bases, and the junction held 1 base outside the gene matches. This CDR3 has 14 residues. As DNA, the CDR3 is TGTGCCAGTAGGCTAGCGGGGGCCTACAATGAGCAGTTCTTC. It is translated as CASRLAGAYNEQFF.

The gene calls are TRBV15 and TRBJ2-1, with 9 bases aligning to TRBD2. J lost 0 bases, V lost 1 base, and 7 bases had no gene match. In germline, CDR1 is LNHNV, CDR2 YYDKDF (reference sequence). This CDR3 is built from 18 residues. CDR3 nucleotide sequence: TGTGCCACCAGCAGAGGGGCTAGCGGGGTAAGCTCCTACAATGAGCAGTTCTTC. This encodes CATSRGASGVSSYNEQFF.

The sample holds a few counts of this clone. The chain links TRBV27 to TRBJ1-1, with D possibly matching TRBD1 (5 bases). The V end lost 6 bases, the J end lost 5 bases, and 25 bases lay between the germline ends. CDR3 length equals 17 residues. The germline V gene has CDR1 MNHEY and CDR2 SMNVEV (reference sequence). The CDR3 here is CASRLRQGKHLGTEAFF. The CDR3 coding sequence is TGTGCCAGCAGACTCCGCCAGGGAAAGCACCTTGGTACTGAAGCTTTCTTT.

CDR3 loop: CASSATGAMNTEAFF. For the CDR3, the DNA is TGTGCCAGCAGCGCGACAGGGGCGATGAACACTGAAGCTTTCTTT. The rearrangement uses TRBV6-6 and TRBJ1-1; TRBD1 aligns across 8 bases. The CDR3 consists of 15 residues. Germline V gene sequence: CDR1 MNHNY, CDR2 SVGAGI (reference sequence). The V segment lost 6 bases and the J segment 0 bases; nucleotides outside the gene matches: 6.

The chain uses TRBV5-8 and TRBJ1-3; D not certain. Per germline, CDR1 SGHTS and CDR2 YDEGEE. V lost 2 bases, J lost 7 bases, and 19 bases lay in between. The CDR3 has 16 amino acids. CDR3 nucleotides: TGTGCCAGCAGCTTCTCCAGTGGACTCTGGAGGAACACCATATATTTT. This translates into CASSFSSGLWRNTIYF.

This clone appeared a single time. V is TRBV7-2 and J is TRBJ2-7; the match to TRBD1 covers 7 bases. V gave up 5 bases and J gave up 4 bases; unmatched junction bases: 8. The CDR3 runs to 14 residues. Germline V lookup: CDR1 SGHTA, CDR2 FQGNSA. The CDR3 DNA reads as TGTGCCAGCAGCCCCGGGACAGCAATTTACGAGCAGTACTTC. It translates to CASSPGTAIYEQYF.

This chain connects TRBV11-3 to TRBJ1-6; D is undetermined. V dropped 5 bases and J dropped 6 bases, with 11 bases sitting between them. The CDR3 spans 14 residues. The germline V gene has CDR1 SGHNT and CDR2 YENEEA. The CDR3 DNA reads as TGTGCCAGCAGCCCTATTGAGTCTAATTCACCCCTCCACTTT. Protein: CASSPIESNSPLHF.

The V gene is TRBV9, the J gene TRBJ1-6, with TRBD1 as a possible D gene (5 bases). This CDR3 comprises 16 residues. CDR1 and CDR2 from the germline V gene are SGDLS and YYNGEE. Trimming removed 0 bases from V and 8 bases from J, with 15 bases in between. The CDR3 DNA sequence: TGTGCCAGCAGCGTAGCCCGGGGGGGAGGGGATTCACCCCTCCACTTT. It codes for CASSVARGGGDSPLHF.

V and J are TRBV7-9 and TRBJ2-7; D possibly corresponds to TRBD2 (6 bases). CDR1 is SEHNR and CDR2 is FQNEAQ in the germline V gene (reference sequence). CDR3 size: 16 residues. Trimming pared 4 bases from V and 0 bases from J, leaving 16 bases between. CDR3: CASSSSAGGPSYEQYF. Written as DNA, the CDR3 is TGTGCCAGCAGCTCATCCGCTGGAGGGCCCTCCTACGAGCAGTACTTC.

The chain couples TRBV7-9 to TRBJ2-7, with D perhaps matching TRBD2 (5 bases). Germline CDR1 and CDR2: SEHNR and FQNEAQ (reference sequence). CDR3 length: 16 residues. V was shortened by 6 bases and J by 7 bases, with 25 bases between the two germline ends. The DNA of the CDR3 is TGTGCCAGCAGTCTCCGTGTAGGAGCCTACGGCGGGGAGCAGTACTTC. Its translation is CASSLRVGAYGGEQYF. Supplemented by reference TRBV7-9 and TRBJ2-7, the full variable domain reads DTGVSQNPRHKITKRGQNVTFRCDPISEHNRLYWYRQTLGQGPEFLTYFQNEAQLEKSRLLSDRFSAERPKGSFSTLEIQRTEQGDSAMYLCASSLRVGAYGGEQYFGPGTRLTVT.

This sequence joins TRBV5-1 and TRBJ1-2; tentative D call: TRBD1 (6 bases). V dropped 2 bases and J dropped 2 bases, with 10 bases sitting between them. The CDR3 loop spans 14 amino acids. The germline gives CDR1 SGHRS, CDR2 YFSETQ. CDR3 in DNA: TGCGCCAGCAGCTTCGCAGGGGAGAACTATGGCTACACCTTC. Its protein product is CASSFAGENYGYTF.

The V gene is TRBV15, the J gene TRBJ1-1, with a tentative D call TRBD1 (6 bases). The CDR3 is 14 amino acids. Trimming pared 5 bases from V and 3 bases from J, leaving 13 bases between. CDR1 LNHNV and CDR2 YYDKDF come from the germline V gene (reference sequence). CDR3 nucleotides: TGTGCCACCAGCGGGCAGGGGCCCTACACTGAAGCTTTCTTT. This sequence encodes CATSGQGPYTEAFF. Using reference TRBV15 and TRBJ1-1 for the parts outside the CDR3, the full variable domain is DAMVIQNPRYQVTQFGKPVTLSCSQTLNHNVMYWYQQKSSQAPKLLFHYYDKDFNNEADTPDNFQSRRPNTSFCFLDIRSPGLGDTAMYLCATSGQGPYTEAFFGQGTRLTVV.

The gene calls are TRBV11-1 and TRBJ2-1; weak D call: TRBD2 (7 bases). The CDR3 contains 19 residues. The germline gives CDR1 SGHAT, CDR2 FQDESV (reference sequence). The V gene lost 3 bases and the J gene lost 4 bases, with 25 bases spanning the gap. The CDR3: CASSLAGRVGEGVYNEQFF. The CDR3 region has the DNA TGTGCCAGCAGCTTGGCAGGGAGGGTTGGGGAGGGGGTATACAATGAGCAGTTCTTC.

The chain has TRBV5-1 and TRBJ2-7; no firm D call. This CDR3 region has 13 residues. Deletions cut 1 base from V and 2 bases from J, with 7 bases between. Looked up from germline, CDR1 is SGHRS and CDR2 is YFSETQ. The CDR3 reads CASSLTDTYEQYF. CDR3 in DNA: TGCGCCAGCAGCTTGACAGATACCTACGAGCAGTACTTC.

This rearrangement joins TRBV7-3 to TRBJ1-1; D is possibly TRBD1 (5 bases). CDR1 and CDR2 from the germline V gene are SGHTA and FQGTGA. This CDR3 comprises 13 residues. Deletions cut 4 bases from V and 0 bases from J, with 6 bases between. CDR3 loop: CASSSQVNTEAFF. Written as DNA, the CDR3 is TGTGCCAGCAGCTCACAGGTGAACACTGAAGCTTTCTTT.